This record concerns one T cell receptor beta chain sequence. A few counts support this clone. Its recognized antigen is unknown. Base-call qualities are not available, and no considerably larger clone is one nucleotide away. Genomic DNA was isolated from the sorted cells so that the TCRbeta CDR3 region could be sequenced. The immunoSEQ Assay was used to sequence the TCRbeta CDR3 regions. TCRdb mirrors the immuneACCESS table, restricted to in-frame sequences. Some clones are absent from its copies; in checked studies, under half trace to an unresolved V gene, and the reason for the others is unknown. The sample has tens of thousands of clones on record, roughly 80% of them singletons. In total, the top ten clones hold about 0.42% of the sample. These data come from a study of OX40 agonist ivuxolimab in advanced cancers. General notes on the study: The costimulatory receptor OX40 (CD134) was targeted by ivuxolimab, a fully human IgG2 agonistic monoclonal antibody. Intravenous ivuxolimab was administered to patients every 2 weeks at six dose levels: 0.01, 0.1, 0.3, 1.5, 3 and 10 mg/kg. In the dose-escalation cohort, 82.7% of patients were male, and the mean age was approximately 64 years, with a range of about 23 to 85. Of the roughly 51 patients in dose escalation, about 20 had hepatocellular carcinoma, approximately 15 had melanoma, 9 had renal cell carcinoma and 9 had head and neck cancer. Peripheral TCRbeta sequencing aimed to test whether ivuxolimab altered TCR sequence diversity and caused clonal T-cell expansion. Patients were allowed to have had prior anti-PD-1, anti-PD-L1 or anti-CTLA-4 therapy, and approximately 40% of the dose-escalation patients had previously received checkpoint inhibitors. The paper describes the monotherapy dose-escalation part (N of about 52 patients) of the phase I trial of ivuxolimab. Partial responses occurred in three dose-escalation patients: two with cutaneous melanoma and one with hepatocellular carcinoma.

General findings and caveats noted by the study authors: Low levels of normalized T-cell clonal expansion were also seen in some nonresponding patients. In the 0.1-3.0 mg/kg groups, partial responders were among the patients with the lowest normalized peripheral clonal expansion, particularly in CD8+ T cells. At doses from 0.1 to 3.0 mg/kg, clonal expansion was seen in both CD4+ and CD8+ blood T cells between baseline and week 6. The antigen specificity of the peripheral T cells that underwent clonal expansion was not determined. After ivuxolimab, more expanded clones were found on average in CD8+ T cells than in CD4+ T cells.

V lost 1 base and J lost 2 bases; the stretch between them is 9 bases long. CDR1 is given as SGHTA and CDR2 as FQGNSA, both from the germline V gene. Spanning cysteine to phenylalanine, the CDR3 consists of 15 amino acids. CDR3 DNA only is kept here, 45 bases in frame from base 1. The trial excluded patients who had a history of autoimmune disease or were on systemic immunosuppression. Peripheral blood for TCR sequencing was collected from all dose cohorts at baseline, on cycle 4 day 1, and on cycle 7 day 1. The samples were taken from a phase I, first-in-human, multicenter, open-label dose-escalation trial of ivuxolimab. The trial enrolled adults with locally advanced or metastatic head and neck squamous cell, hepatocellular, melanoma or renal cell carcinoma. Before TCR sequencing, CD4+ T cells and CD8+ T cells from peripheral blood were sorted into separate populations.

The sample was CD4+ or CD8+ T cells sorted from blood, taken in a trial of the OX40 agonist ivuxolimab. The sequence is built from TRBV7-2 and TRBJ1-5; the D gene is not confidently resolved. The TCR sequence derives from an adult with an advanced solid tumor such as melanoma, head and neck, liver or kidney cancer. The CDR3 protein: CASSLGVGGNQPQHF. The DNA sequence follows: TGTGCCAGCAGCTTAGGGGTAGGCGGCAATCAGCCCCAGCATTTT.